These T cell receptor beta chains were read from a single sample in a study of cytomegalovirus exposure and HLA in healthy donors. Data came from immunoSEQ multiplex PCR; TCRdb stores just in-frame clones and leaves some out. The sample yields roughly 120,000 clones, 80% seen once. The material sequenced was PBMCs. Receptors were obtained from a young man in good health and CMV-seronegative. The CDR3 runs from the conserved cysteine through the conserved F or W. Fields, in order: V gene, J gene, D gene, CDR3 length, clone size, CDR3 protein, CDR3 DNA. The D gene is left open where the match is weak. Clone size is not always given. Where it is, it says once, few, many or a class for expanded clones.

TRBV2	TRBJ1-1	NA	13	NA	CASMEGSGTEAFF	TGTGCCAGCATGGAGGGGTCGGGCACTGAAGCTTTCTTT
TRBV4-3	TRBJ2-7	NA	15	NA	CASSQDISEYYEQYF	TGCGCCAGCAGCCAAGATATTAGTGAGTACTACGAGCAGTACTTC
TRBV9	TRBJ1-4	TRBD1	16	NA	CASSPQQGAANEKLFF	TGTGCCAGCAGCCCACAACAGGGGGCAGCTAATGAAAAACTGTTTTTT
TRBV12-5	TRBJ2-6	NA	15	once	CASGLGTSGANVLTF	TGTGCTAGTGGTTTGGGCACATCTGGGGCCAACGTCCTGACTTTC
TRBV4-3	TRBJ2-7	TRBD1	16	NA	CASSLEPGQGFYEQYF	TGCGCCAGCAGCCTCGAGCCGGGACAGGGGTTCTACGAGCAGTACTTC
TRBV9	TRBJ2-4	TRBD2	19	NA	CASSVGGLAASIAKNIQYF	TGTGCCAGCAGCGTAGGAGGACTAGCGGCTTCGATAGCCAAAAACATTCAGTACTTC
TRBV11-2	TRBJ1-1	NA	18	NA	CASSPVRVSGQGAGGAFF	NA
TRBV4-1	TRBJ2-7	NA	13	NA	CASSQDLADEQYF	TGCGCCAGCAGCCAAGATTTAGCGGACGAGCAGTACTTC
TRBV30	TRBJ2-4	NA	17	NA	CAWSSIPGQRAKNIQYF	TGTGCCTGGAGTAGCATCCCGGGACAAAGAGCCAAAAACATTCAGTACTTC
TRBV7-3	TRBJ2-5	TRBD2	15	NA	CASRVGAGVIETQYF	TGTGCCAGCAGGGTTGGGGCGGGAGTAATTGAGACCCAGTACTTC
TRBV7-9	TRBJ1-3	TRBD1	18	NA	CASSQWGTGDSSGNTIYF	TGTGCCAGCAGTCAATGGGGGACAGGGGACTCCTCTGGAAACACCATATATTTT
TRBV29-1	TRBJ2-3	NA	10	few	CSAIGGTQYF	TGCAGCGCGATAGGGGGTACGCAGTATTTT
TRBV9	TRBJ2-1	NA	15	NA	CASSVLGDIYNEQFF	TGTGCCAGCAGCGTACTAGGGGACATCTACAATGAGCAGTTCTTC
TRBV29-1	TRBJ2-7	NA	13	few	CSGQGAGSYEQYF	TGCAGCGGGCAGGGTGCGGGGTCCTACGAGCAGTACTTC
TRBV18	TRBJ2-7	TRBD2	15	NA	CASSPGLAVSYEQYF	TGTGCCAGCTCCCCGGGACTAGCGGTCTCCTACGAGCAGTACTTC
TRBV6-6	TRBJ1-2	TRBD1	14	once	CASSEGQGAFGYTF	TGTGCCAGCAGTGAGGGACAGGGGGCGTTTGGCTACACCTTC
TRBV7-9	TRBJ2-1	TRBD1	12	NA	CASSLDRGKQFF	TGTGCCAGCAGCTTAGACAGGGGTAAGCAGTTCTTC
TRBV28	TRBJ2-7	NA	13	NA	CASRGYPSCEQYF	TGTGCCAGTCGAGGATATCCCTCCTGCGAGCAGTACTTC
TRBV28	TRBJ1-2	TRBD1	16	few	CATQTGGALPAAGYTF	TGTGCCACCCAAACAGGGGGCGCCCTTCCCGCCGCGGGCTACACCTTC
TRBV28	TRBJ1-1	TRBD1	16	NA	CASSPPRQGWNTEAFF	TGTGCCAGCAGCCCACCTAGACAGGGGTGGAACACTGAAGCTTTCTTT
TRBV4-3	TRBJ2-2	NA	16	NA	CASSQGSSYVAGELFF	TGCGCCAGCAGCCAAGGTTCGAGTTATGTCGCCGGGGAGCTGTTTTTT
TRBV5-1	TRBJ2-2	NA	15	NA	CASSFSLVRTGELFF	TGCGCCAGCAGCTTTTCCCTAGTACGGACCGGGGAGCTGTTTTTT
TRBV7-9	TRBJ2-7	TRBD1	11	few	CASRQGYEQYF	TGTGCCAGTAGACAGGGATACGAGCAGTACTTC
TRBV2	TRBJ1-1	NA	16	NA	CASRSGGGAGNTEAFF	TGTGCCAGCCGCTCAGGTGGGGGGGCGGGGAACACTGAAGCTTTCTTT
TRBV5-1	TRBJ2-5	NA	15	NA	CASNLQGIEGETQYF	TGCGCCAGCAATCTGCAGGGGATAGAGGGAGAGACCCAGTACTTC
TRBV30	TRBJ2-1	NA	17	NA	CAWSVLRRTAPYNEQFF	TGTGCCTGGAGTGTACTACGTCGGACAGCACCTTACAATGAGCAGTTCTTC
TRBV7-9	TRBJ1-5	NA	13	NA	CASSLGGSQPQHF	TGTGCCAGCAGCTTAGGAGGGTCTCAGCCCCAGCATTTT
TRBV5-1	TRBJ2-5	NA	13	NA	CASYTGTTETQYF	TGCGCCAGCTACACCGGGACAACGGAGACCCAGTACTTC
TRBV7-6	TRBJ2-7	NA	15	NA	CASSRRVGSVDEQYF	TGTGCCAGCAGCCGCCGAGTTGGTAGCGTCGACGAGCAGTACTTC
TRBV19	TRBJ2-3	TRBD1	15	NA	CASSGQLLSTDTQYF	TGTGCCAGTTCGGGACAGCTCTTAAGCACAGATACGCAGTATTTT
TRBV5-1	TRBJ2-2	NA	16	NA	CASSSARDTYTGELFF	TGCGCCAGCAGCTCTGCCCGGGACACTTACACCGGGGAGCTGTTTTTT